The source of this T cell receptor beta chain is a study of spatial heterogeneity in lung cancer (dated by TCRdb to the late 2010s). Turning to the overall study: Beta-chain transcripts were consistently detected in greater numbers than alpha-chain transcripts, which likely reflects a higher abundance of beta-chain transcripts. Nonsynonymous mutation counts, determined by whole-exome sequencing of tumor tissue, were related to TCR repertoire features. TCR transcript counts in tumor regions correlated strongly with a T cell transcriptional module score from matched bulk RNA-seq. Both alpha and beta chains were TCR-sequenced in samples taken at surgery, namely 220 tumor regions, approximately 66 matched nontumor lung samples and 55 to 60 PBMC samples. In the raw uncorrected reads, each unique combination of TCR and UMI appeared on average more than ten times. In non-small cell lung cancer, the study quantitatively compared TCR alpha and beta repertoires across several tumor regions, matched nontumor lung, and blood.

This clonotype was seen many times. The antigen this receptor binds is unknown. No base qualities exist here, and no much larger clone lies one base off it. This beta chain lies outside the target of a library built for alpha chains; its clone size means little. The CDR3 runs 13 residues from the cysteine to the phenylalanine. Only the CDR3 DNA is retained, 39 bases long and in frame from the first base. The germline V gene encodes CDR1 DFQATT and CDR2 SNEGSKA (reference sequence). Cut back by 5 bases and 6 bases, the V and J ends lie 16 bases apart. Overall study results and their limits: Estimated TCR-seq coverage of tumor T cells was only around 7.2% for alpha chains and about 13% for beta chains. Counts of ubiquitous and regional expanded TCRs correlated with counts of ubiquitous and regional nonsynonymous mutations, respectively. Additional single-cell paired TCR alpha and beta sequencing was considered necessary to confirm, at a functional level, the hypothesis that regional TCRs recognize regional mutations. The number of expanded intratumoral alpha and beta TCRs correlated with the tumor nonsynonymous mutation count.

Read against the paper, the sample's time point label means: sample taken at primary tumor resection. The donors were some 72 patients from the lung TRACERx cohort who had early-stage, untreated non-small cell lung cancer. Without any cell sorting, TCR sequencing was performed on whole RNA extracted either from tumor and nontumor lung tissue or from cryopreserved PBMC samples. A patient was chosen for TCR sequencing only when enough RNA was available from at least two tumor regions. Before being selected, tumor and adjacent nontumor lung specimens were reviewed by a lung pathologist. Libraries were constructed by 5' RACE. The run used a NextSeq 500. To allow correction of PCR and sequencing errors, the TCR library protocol tagged every TCR cDNA molecule with a unique molecular identifier. The paper's processing steps were these. Decombinator tools were used for TCR identification, UMI-based error correction and CDR3 extraction. Expanded TCRs were defined as those above a frequency of 2 per 1,000, corresponding to the top 1% of the tumor frequency distribution. Expanded tumor TCRs statistically deemed absent (corrected P<0.05) from at least one tumor region were classed as regional, and all other expanded tumor TCRs were classed as ubiquitous. Renyi diversity was calculated using the R vegan package after each repertoire was subsampled 100 times to 5,000 TCRs. CDR3 similarity networks were built from amino acid triplet string-kernel similarity, connecting CDR3s with pairwise similarity above 0.82. The raw public reads went through TCRdb reprocessing: fastp at Q25, MiXCR clone calling, in-frame beta chains kept. Entries are consolidated by CDR3 protein sequence, retaining the most common genes and DNA. In this record, the V and J calls reflect TCRdb's handling and not the investigators' own analysis. The sample contains some 6,900 distinct CDR3 sequences, around 12% of them found a single time. The top ten hold roughly 22% of the sample.

This specimen consisted of lung tumor tissue, obtained at surgery. The sequence derives from a male donor with early-stage non-small cell lung cancer. The rearranged segments are TRBV20-1 and TRBJ1-2; too little of a D gene remains to name it. The encoded CDR3 is CSASLRGGDGYTF. The nucleotides read TGCAGTGCTTCGTTACGGGGAGGCGATGGCTACACCTTC.